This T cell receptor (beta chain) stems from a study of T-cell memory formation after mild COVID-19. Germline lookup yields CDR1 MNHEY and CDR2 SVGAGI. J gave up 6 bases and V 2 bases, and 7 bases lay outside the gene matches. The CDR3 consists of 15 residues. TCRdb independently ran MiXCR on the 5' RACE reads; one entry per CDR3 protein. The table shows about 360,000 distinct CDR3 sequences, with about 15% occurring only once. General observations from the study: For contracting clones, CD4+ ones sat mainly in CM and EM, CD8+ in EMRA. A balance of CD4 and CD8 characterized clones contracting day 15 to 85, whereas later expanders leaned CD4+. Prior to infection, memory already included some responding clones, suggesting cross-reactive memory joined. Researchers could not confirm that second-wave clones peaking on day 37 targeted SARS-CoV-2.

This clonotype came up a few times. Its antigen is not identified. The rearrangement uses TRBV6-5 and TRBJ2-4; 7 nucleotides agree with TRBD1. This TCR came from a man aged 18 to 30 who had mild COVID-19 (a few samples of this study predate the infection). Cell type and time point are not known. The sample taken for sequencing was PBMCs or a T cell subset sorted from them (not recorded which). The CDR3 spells CASSYEGASGNIQYF. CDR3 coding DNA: TGTGCCAGCAGTTACGAGGGGGCTTCCGGAAACATTCAGTACTTC.